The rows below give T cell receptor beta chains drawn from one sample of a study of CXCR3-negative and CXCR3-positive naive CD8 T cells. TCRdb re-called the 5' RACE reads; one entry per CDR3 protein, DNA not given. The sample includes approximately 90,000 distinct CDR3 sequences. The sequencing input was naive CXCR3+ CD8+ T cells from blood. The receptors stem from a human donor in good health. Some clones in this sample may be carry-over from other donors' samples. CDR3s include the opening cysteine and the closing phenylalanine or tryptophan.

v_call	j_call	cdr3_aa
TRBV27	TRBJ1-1	CASIFGTEAFF
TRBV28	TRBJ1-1	CASLSDRGRDTEAFF
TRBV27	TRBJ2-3	CASSLWSLAGDETDTQYF
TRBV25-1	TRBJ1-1	CASSEGTVKFTEAFF
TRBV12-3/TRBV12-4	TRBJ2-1	CASSLGGAGDGHEQFF
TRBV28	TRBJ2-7	CASSSFYSGAYEQYF
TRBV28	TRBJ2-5	CASSLFYDMISGEQETQYF
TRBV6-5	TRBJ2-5	CASGYGEETQYF
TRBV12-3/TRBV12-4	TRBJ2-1	CASSFSVAGEGEQFF
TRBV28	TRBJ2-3	CASLGGTSTDTQYF
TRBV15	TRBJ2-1	CATRRPNNEQFF
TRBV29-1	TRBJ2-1	CSVPKAGEVYNEQFF
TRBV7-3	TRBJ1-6	CASSLRPGGPASPLHF
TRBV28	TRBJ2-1	CASSSSGGAIYNEQFF
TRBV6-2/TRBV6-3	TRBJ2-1	CASSYSVGTSSTYF
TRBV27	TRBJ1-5	CASSRRGHQPQHF
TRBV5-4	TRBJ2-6	CASSPGGANVLTF
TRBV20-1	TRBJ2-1	CSASGNSYNEQFF
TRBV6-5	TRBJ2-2	CASKRGYTGELFF
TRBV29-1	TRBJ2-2	CSGQGGTGELFF
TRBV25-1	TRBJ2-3	CASSEGSGHTDTQYF
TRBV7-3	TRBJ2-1	CASSVGGGLSSYNEQFF
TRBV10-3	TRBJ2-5	CAISREGEDSETQYF
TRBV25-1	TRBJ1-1	CASSEYFTAGTNTEAFF
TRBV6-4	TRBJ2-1	CASSDGTSHNEQFF
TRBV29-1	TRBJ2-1	CSVEDFRSTAHNEQFF
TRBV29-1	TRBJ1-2	CSVLTGDLNYGYTF
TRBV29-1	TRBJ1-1	CSALQGGGTEAFF
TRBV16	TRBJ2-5	CASSRMGLEEETQYF
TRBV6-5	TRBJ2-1	CASSYRPSAYNEQFF
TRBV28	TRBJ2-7	CASSSGGARDEQYF
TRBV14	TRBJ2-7	CASSRDRGLYEQYF
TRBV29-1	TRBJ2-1	CRYIDGHYNEQFF
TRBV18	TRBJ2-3	CASSLSQGYTDTQYF
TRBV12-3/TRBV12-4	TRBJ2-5	CASSLTGYQETQYF
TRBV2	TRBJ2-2	CASSDDSPGELFF
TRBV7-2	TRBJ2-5	CASSFVQAGETQYF
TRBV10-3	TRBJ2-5	CAIKSGTGGQETQYF
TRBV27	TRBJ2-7	CASSLSRGGSTEQYF
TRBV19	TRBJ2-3	CASSMSYRRRDTQYF
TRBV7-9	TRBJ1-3	CASSLLLGRPTGNTIYF
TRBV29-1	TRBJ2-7	CSVEAGQPYEQYF
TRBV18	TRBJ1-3	CASYEEPKGMDTIYF
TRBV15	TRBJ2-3	CATSRDAGETDTQYF
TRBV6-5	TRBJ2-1	CATLLAGGPHEQFF
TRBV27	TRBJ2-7	CASSPEGGGTPPYEQYF
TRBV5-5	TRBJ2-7	CASSYTSRDNYEQYF
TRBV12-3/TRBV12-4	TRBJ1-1	CASSLALRGRGTEAFF
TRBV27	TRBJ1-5	CASSLLGHLNQPQHF
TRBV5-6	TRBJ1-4	CASSLVVETATNEKLFF
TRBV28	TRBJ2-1	CASSFRSPRGFYNEQFF
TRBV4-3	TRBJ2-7	CASSQDGGGSYEQYF
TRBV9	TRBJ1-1	CASSVDTGTEAFF
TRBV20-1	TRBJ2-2	CSAEDFRGDGELFF
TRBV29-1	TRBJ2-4	CSATGNKNIQYF
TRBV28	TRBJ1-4	CASSQTGEDEKLFF
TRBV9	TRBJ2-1	CAGSGDAYGEQFF
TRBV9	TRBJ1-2	CASSGDRTPYGYTF